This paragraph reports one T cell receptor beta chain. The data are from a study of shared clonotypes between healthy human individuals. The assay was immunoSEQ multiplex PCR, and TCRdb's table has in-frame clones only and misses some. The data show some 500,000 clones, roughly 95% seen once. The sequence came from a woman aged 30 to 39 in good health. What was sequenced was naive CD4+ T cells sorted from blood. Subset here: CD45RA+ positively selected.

CDR3 DNA sequence: TGTGCCAGCAGCTCCCTCTACGAGCAGTACTTC. Translating it yields CASSSLYEQYF. The rearrangement joins TRBV11-2 to TRBJ2-7; D gene ambiguous. The CDR3 is 11 residues long. Germline V gene data show CDR1 as SGHAT and CDR2 as FQNNGV. V lost 4 bases and J lost 3, with 4 bases in between. The full variable domain, completed using reference TRBV11-2 and TRBJ2-7, is EAGVAQSPRYKIIEKRQSVAFWCNPISGHATLYWYQQILGQGPKLLIQFQNNGVVDDSQLPKDRFSAERLKGVDSTLKIQPAKLEDSAVYLCASSSLYEQYFGPGTRLTVT.